This section outlines one T cell receptor beta chain sequence together with its context. What it recognizes is unknown. There were likely unrecorded immune exposures, though donors were nominally healthy when sampled. Germline CDR1 SGHNT, CDR2 YENEEA. The V gene lost 1 base and the J gene lost 2 bases, with 8 bases spanning the gap. The CDR3 is 14 amino acids. This sample was taken from a study of cytomegalovirus exposure and HLA in healthy donors. Amplification used 60 Vbeta primers and 13 Jbeta primers. Here immunoSEQ multiplex PCR was the method, and the copy in TCRdb shows in-frame clones only, minus some. The table lists about 170,000 clones, roughly 78% of them singletons. Study-wide results and caveats: CMV serostatus stood as the only immune exposure information on hand. In vitro, three CMV-associated chains proved specific for CMV antigens.

The TCR comes from a man aged 40-49 years in good health and CMV-seropositive. The chain employs TRBV11-3 and TRBJ2-5, with D unresolved. Sequenced: PBMCs. In DNA form, the CDR3 reads TGTGCCAGCAGCTTAGGTAACAGTCAAGAGACCCAGTACTTC. It yields the protein CASSLGNSQETQYF.